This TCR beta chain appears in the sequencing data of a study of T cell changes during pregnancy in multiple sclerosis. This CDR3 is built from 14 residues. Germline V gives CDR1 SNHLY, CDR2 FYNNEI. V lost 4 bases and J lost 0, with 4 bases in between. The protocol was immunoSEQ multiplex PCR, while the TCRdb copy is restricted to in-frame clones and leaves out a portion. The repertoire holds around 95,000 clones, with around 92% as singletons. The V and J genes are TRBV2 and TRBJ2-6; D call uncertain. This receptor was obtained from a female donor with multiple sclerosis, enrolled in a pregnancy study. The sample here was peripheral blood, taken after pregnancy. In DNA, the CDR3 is TGTGCCAGCAGTGTGAGCTCTGGGGCCAACGTCCTGACTTTC. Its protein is CASSVSSGANVLTF.